This T cell receptor beta chain was documented in a study of shared T cell receptors in the human thymus. This table comes from immunoSEQ multiplex PCR, and its TCRdb copy is limited to in-frame clones, with some not included. There are about 660,000 clones in the sample; 80% to 90% occur only once, and about 0.0094% lies in the top ten. In addition, the sample was reused for a study of human thymus T cells. That report adds: The sample donors, healthy Finnish infants, were having corrective surgery for congenital heart defects. The thymus tissue came from resections taken during corrective heart surgery. Across thymic and blood repertoires, the usage of V and J genes appeared to be biased.

This sequence originates from a boy in the first two years of life with a congenital heart defect. The sample taken for sequencing was thymocytes.

The CDR3 reads CASHEGNSGNTIYF. CDR3 nucleotide sequence: TGTGCCAGCCACGAGGGAAACTCTGGAAACACCATATATTTT. The V call is TRBV6-5, the J call TRBJ1-3, with D unresolved. The germline gives CDR1 MNHEY, CDR2 SVGAGI. V lost 8 bases and J lost 0, with 11 bases in between. The CDR3 runs to 14 residues.